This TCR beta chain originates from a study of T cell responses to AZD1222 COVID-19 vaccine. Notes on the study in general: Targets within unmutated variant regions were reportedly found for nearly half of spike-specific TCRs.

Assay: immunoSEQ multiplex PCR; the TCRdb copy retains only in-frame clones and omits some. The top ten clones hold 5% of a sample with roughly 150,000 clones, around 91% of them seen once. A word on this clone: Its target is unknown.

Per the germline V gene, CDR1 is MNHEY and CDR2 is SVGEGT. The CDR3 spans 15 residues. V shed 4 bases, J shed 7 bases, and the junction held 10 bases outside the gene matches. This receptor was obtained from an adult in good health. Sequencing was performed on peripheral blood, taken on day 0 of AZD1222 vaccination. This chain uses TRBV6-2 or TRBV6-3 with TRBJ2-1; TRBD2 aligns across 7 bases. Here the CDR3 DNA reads TGTGCCAGCAGTTCGTATTCACTAGCGTTTAATGAGCAGTTCTTC. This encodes CASSSYSLAFNEQFF.